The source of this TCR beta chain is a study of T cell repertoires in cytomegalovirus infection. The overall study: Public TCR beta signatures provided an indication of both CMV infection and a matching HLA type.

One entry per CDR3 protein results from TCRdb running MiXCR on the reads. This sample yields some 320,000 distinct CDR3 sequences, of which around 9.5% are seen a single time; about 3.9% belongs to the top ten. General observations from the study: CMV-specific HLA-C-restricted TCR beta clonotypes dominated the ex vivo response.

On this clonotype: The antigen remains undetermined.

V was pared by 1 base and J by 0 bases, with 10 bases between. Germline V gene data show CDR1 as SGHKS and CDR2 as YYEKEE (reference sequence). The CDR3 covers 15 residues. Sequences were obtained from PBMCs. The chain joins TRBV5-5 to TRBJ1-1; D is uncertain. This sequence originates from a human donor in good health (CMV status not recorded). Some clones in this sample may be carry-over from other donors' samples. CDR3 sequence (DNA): TGTGCCAGCAGCTTGTTGTCACAGCTGAACACTGAAGCTTTCTTT. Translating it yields CASSLLSQLNTEAFF.